Below, 30 T cell receptor beta chains from the same sample are listed, as sequenced in a study of blood T cell repertoires in COVID-19. Assay used: immunoSEQ multiplex PCR; TCRdb lists only in-frame clones, some missing. The sample carries under 150,000 clones, over 60% recorded once. Sequenced: peripheral blood. These receptors were taken from a woman older than 75 with acute or convalescent COVID-19.

The CDR3, as DNA: TGTGCCAGCAGCTCTCGACCCGCCCGGGCTAACTATGGCTACACCTTC. Its protein product is CASSSRPARANYGYTF. The chain links TRBV11-2 to TRBJ1-2; D ambiguous. The CDR3 is 16 residues long. The germline CDR1 and CDR2 sequences are SGHAT and FQNNGV. Trimming stripped 4 bases from V and 0 bases from J, with 15 bases between. Together with reference TRBV11-2 and TRBJ1-2, the CDR3 gives the full variable domain: EAGVAQSPRYKIIEKRQSVAFWCNPISGHATLYWYQQILGQGPKLLIQFQNNGVVDDSQLPKDRFSAERLKGVDSTLKIQPAKLEDSAVYLCASSSRPARANYGYTFGSGTRLTVV.

This clone occurred a few times. The gene calls are TRBV28 and TRBJ2-5; D is perhaps TRBD1 (5 bases). V dropped 7 bases and J dropped 5 bases, with 17 bases sitting between them. The CDR3 covers 14 residues. The V gene's germline CDR1 is MDHEN and CDR2 SYDVKM. CDR3 nucleotide sequence: TGTGCCAGCAACCTGGGTGGGGCCCTGGAGACCCAGTACTTC. This encodes CASNLGGALETQYF.

V gene TRBV21-1 combines with J gene TRBJ1-4; the table's TRBD1 call for D was not verified on the DNA. TRBV21-1 is a pseudogene segment. CDR3 length: 14 residues. CDR3 amino acids: CASSKGTGWEKLFF. Here the CDR3 DNA reads TGTGCCAGCAGCAAAGGGACAGGGTGGGAAAAACTGTTTTTT.

The chain has TRBV28 and TRBJ1-1; the D gene is possibly TRBD1 (6 bases). The germline gives CDR1 MDHEN, CDR2 SYDVKM. V was clipped by 2 bases and J by 7 bases, with 8 bases between them. The length of the CDR3 is 12 residues. The CDR3 region is CASSLQDSEAFF. The CDR3 DNA is TGTGCCAGCAGTTTACAGGACAGTGAAGCTTTCTTT. The variable domain in full, completed from reference TRBV28 and TRBJ1-1, reads DVKVTQSSRYLVKRTGEKVFLECVQDMDHENMFWYRQDPGLGLRLIYFSYDVKMKEKGDIPEGYSVSREKKERFSLILESASTNQTSMYLCASSLQDSEAFFGQGTRLTVV.

V gene TRBV27 combines with J gene TRBJ2-7; maybe TRBD1 (6 bases). Trimming removed 2 bases at V and 6 bases at J, with 11 bases between. CDR3 length: 13 residues. Germline CDR1 MNHEY, CDR2 SMNVEV (reference sequence). The DNA of the CDR3 is TGTGCCAGCAGTTTAAGGATCAGGGGCGAGCAGTACTTC. Encoded protein: CASSLRIRGEQYF.

The rearrangement links TRBV18 to TRBJ2-6; 8 positions match TRBD1. V gave up 3 bases and J gave up 0 bases; unmatched junction bases: 4. The CDR3 extends over 17 amino acids. CDR1 KGHSH and CDR2 LQKENI come from the germline V gene. CDR3 sequence reads: CASSPGQGYSGANVLTF. CDR3 nucleotides: TGTGCCAGCTCACCTGGACAGGGATACTCTGGGGCCAACGTCCTGACTTTC.

J is TRBJ1-1 and V is TRBV7-2; tentatively, D is TRBD1 (6 bases). The V gene lost 2 bases and the J gene lost 3 bases, with 10 bases spanning the gap. Germline CDR1 and CDR2: SGHTA and FQGNSA. This CDR3 is built from 14 residues. CDR3 nucleotides: TGTGCCAGCAGCTTATATGCAGGGGACACTGAAGCTTTCTTT. Protein sequence: CASSLYAGDTEAFF.

The V call is TRBV5-8, the J call TRBJ2-1; weak D call: TRBD2 (5 bases). Trimming removed 7 bases from V and 6 bases from J, with 14 bases in between. The V gene's germline CDR1 is SGHTS and CDR2 YDEGEE. The CDR3 contains 13 residues. This chain's CDR3 is CASVRLRLNEQFF. The CDR3 DNA reads as TGTGCCAGCGTAAGACTACGTCTCAATGAGCAGTTCTTC.

This chain joins TRBV6-5 and TRBJ1-2; D may be TRBD1 (5 bases). CDR3 length: 15 residues. Germline loops: CDR1 MNHEY, CDR2 SVGAGI. The V and J ends lost 2 bases and 3 bases respectively, with 13 bases between them. In DNA, the CDR3 is TGTGCCAGCAGTTACGGGCAGGGTGTTGACTATGGCTACACCTTC. Translating it yields CASSYGQGVDYGYTF.

The chain has TRBV5-1 and TRBJ1-3; 9 positions agree with TRBD1. From germline, CDR1 is SGHRS and CDR2 YFSETQ. This CDR3 is built from 15 residues. The V gene end was trimmed by 0 bases and the J gene end by 3 bases; junction bases not matched to a gene: 1. The CDR3 loop reads CASSLDRGLGNTIYF. CDR3 nucleotide sequence: TGCGCCAGCAGCTTGGACAGGGGGCTTGGAAACACCATATATTTT.

The chain couples TRBV11-2 to TRBJ1-2, with 9 bases matching TRBD1. CDR1 is SGHAT and CDR2 is FQNNGV in the germline V gene. The CDR3 runs 15 residues. V trimming: 4 bases; J trimming: 3 bases; junction bases outside the gene matches: 6. CDR3 protein: CASSSGDRADYGYTF. The CDR3 nucleotides read TGTGCCAGCAGCTCCGGGGACAGGGCGGACTATGGCTACACCTTC.

The rearrangement uses TRBV3-1 (or the pseudogene TRBV3-2) and TRBJ2-1; a possible D gene is TRBD2 (6 bases). The CDR3 sequence is 17 residues long. The V gene's germline CDR1 is LGHDT and CDR2 YNNKEL (reference sequence). The V and J ends lost 0 bases and 7 bases respectively, with 19 bases between them. CDR3 region: CASSQEARSRELNEQFF. The CDR3 nucleotides are TGTGCCAGCAGCCAAGAGGCTCGGAGCCGGGAGTTAAATGAGCAGTTCTTC.

The rearrangement links TRBV6-5 to TRBJ1-2; 8 positions match TRBD1. This CDR3 region has 15 residues. In germline, CDR1 is MNHEY, CDR2 SVGAGI. J was trimmed by 5 bases and V by 6 bases; bases with no gene match: 11. The CDR3 DNA sequence: TGTGCCAGCAGCTACGGGAAGACAGGGGCTTATGGCTACACCTTC. Its translation is CASSYGKTGAYGYTF.

The chain is built from TRBV9 and TRBJ1-1; no clear D. The CDR3 runs to 14 residues. The V end was cut by 3 bases, the J end by 2 bases, with 11 bases between. Per the germline V gene, CDR1 is SGDLS and CDR2 is YYNGEE. CDR3 residues: CASSETVTNTEAFF. For the CDR3, the DNA is TGTGCCAGCAGCGAGACGGTGACAAACACTGAAGCTTTCTTT.

V and J are TRBV4-1 and TRBJ1-4; TRBD1 might be the D (5 bases). The ends were cut back, 0 bases at V and 2 bases at J, with 13 bases in the middle. The CDR3 loop spans 17 amino acids. Germline lookup yields CDR1 MGHRA and CDR2 YSYEKL. The CDR3 sequence is CASSQEFKGLTNEKLFF. In DNA form, the CDR3 reads TGCGCCAGCAGCCAAGAGTTTAAGGGGTTGACTAATGAAAAACTGTTTTTT.

The chain carries TRBV6-5 and TRBJ2-7; 10 bases match TRBD2. The CDR3 totals 13 residues. Germline loops: CDR1 MNHEY, CDR2 SVGAGI. Trimming took 7 bases from V and 1 from J; bases not matched to a gene: 1. CDR3 sequence reads: CASNSGRSYEQYF. CDR3 coding DNA: TGTGCCAGCAATAGCGGGAGGTCCTACGAGCAGTACTTC.

The rearrangement links TRBV28 to TRBJ2-2; D call uncertain. Trimming cost V 3 bases and J 4 bases, with 9 bases left between them. The CDR3 totals 14 residues. Germline V gene data show CDR1 as MDHEN and CDR2 as SYDVKM. The CDR3 sequence: CASSFSRSTGELFF. CDR3 bases: TGTGCCAGCAGTTTCTCCCGGAGCACCGGGGAGCTGTTTTTT.

The chain couples TRBV2 to TRBJ1-4; tentatively, D is TRBD1 (6 bases). CDR1 and CDR2 (germline): SNHLY, FYNNEI. V gave up 7 bases and J gave up 7 bases, with 16 bases separating them. CDR3 length: 14 amino acids. CDR3 sequence (DNA): TGTGCCAGCAACCCTGGCAGGGGTAGTGAAAAACTGTTTTTT. Protein product: CASNPGRGSEKLFF.

V is TRBV19 and J is TRBJ1-4, with a weak D call TRBD1 (6 bases). Germline CDR1 reads LNHDA; CDR2 reads SQIVND (reference sequence). The CDR3 totals 13 residues. V was clipped by 7 bases and J by 8 bases, with 14 bases between them. In DNA, the CDR3 is TGTGCCAGTACCAATACAGGGTACGAAAAACTGTTTTTT. Translated: CASTNTGYEKLFF.

V gene TRBV7-2 combines with J gene TRBJ1-2; 7 bases are a match to TRBD1. The CDR3 is made up of 14 amino acids. V gave up 4 bases and J gave up 4 bases; unmatched junction bases: 6. Looked up from germline, CDR1 is SGHTA and CDR2 is FQGNSA. The CDR3 reads CASSSPTGAYGYTF. The CDR3 nucleotides are TGTGCCAGCAGCTCGCCCACAGGGGCCTATGGCTACACCTTC. Full variable domain (remainder filled in from reference TRBV7-2 and TRBJ1-2): GAGVSQSPSNKVTEKGKDVELRCDPISGHTALYWYRQSLGQGLEFLIYFQGNSAPDKSGLPSDRFSAERTGGSVSTLTIQRTQQEDSAVYLCASSSPTGAYGYTFGSGTRLTVV.

The chain is built from TRBV6-6 and TRBJ1-5; a possible D gene is TRBD1 (5 bases). Germline CDR1 reads MNHNY; CDR2 reads SVGAGI (reference sequence). The CDR3 is 12 residues long. Trimming cost V 4 bases and J 11 bases, with 12 bases left between them. The CDR3 reads CASSWGDESQHF. The CDR3, as DNA: TGTGCCAGCAGTTGGGGGGATGAGTCCCAGCATTTT.

Points on this clone: Because the CDR3 is missing its conserved closing phenylalanine or tryptophan, this is likely a read error. The DNA is left out, because the CDR3 cannot be placed on it with certainty; the CDR3 is given as TCRdb lists it. The chain couples TRBV6-1 to TRBJ2-7; the table's D call of TRBD2 was not tested on the DNA. 13 amino acids form the CDR3, both terminal residues included. CDR1 and CDR2 from the germline V gene are MNHNS and SASEGT. CDR3 amino acids: CASSEAGAGAQTL.

The CDR3: CASTSTESSGNTIYF. The CDR3 DNA sequence: TGTGCCAGCACATCGACAGAATCCTCTGGAAACACCATATATTTT. The chain has TRBV6-5 and TRBJ1-3, with TRBD1 as a possible D gene (5 bases). Germline V gene sequence: CDR1 MNHEY, CDR2 SVGAGI. The CDR3 is 15 amino acids. V lost 7 bases, J lost 0 bases, and 13 bases lay in between.

The chain combines TRBV19 with TRBJ2-1, with 9 bases matching TRBD1. Trimming cost V 9 bases and J 10 bases; bases outside gene matches: 13. CDR1 is LNHDA and CDR2 is SQIVND in the germline V gene (reference sequence). The length of the CDR3 is 14 residues. The CDR3, as DNA: TGTGCCAGCGCATCCGGGACAGGGTTTGGCGAGCAGTTCTTC. This codes for CASASGTGFGEQFF.

The chain links TRBV5-1 to TRBJ2-6; 7 bases map to TRBD1. The CDR3 has 16 amino acids. With 0 bases clipped from V and 2 bases from J, the junction kept 2 bases outside the gene matches. The germline gives CDR1 SGHRS, CDR2 YFSETQ. The CDR3 sequence is CASSLGQGAGANVLTF. The CDR3 DNA reads TGCGCCAGCAGCTTGGGACAGGGAGCTGGGGCCAACGTCCTGACTTTC.

This chain joins TRBV29-1 and TRBJ1-1; D gene ambiguous. The CDR3 covers 14 residues. Germline V gene data show CDR1 as SQVTM and CDR2 as ANQGSEA. Trimming cost V 5 bases and J 0 bases, with 13 bases left between them. For the CDR3, the DNA is TGCAGCGTTTACAGCAGAACCATGAACACTGAAGCTTTCTTT. This encodes CSVYSRTMNTEAFF. The full variable domain, completed using reference TRBV29-1 and TRBJ1-1, is SAVISQKPSRDICQRGTSLTIQCQVDSQVTMMFWYRQQPGQSLTLIATANQGSEATYESGFVIDKFPISRPNLTFSTLTVSNMSPEDSSIYLCSVYSRTMNTEAFFGQGTRLTVV.

The rearrangement uses TRBV5-1 and TRBJ1-2, with D possibly TRBD1 on 6 matching bases. The V gene's germline CDR1 is SGHRS and CDR2 YFSETQ. The CDR3 has 15 amino acids. Between the trimmed V and J ends, which lost 4 bases and 4 bases, there was a span of 17 bases. In DNA, the CDR3 is TGCGCCAGCAGCCCAGGACAGCAGATGATCTATGGCTACACCTTC. The encoded protein is CASSPGQQMIYGYTF.

The V gene is TRBV3-1 (or the pseudogene TRBV3-2), the J gene TRBJ1-1, with 10 bases aligning to TRBD1. The CDR3 is 15 residues long. Germline CDR1 reads LGHDT; CDR2 reads YNNKEL (reference sequence). The junction had 5 bases not matched to a gene; V was cut back by 6 bases and J by 1 base. Here the CDR3 reads CASRADRGGNTEAFF. As DNA, the CDR3 is TGTGCCAGCAGGGCGGACAGGGGGGGGAACACTGAAGCTTTCTTT.

V and J are TRBV5-1 and TRBJ2-3; TRBD2 matches at 8 bases. The CDR3 consists of 14 residues. Trimming removed 7 bases from V and 4 bases from J; junction bases left unmatched: 8. Germline V gene lookup returns CDR1 SGHRS and CDR2 YFSETQ. The CDR3 DNA follows: TGCGCCAGCGGTCCGGGAGGGCCATCAGATACGCAGTATTTT. Translating gives CASGPGGPSDTQYF.

This clone has just a few counts. The chain uses TRBV2 and TRBJ1-1, with D hard to call. Germline CDR1 reads SNHLY; CDR2 reads FYNNEI. The CDR3 is 15 amino acids. Trimming removed 3 bases at V and 1 base at J, with 12 bases between. The CDR3 loop reads CASSDAVGKNTEAFF. The CDR3 DNA follows: TGTGCCAGCAGTGATGCGGTCGGAAAGAACACTGAAGCTTTCTTT. Using reference TRBV2 and TRBJ1-1 for the parts outside the CDR3, the full variable domain is EPEVTQTPSHQVTQMGQEVILRCVPISNHLYFYWYRQILGQKVEFLVSFYNNEISEKSEIFDDQFSVERPDGSNFTLKIRSTKLEDSAMYFCASSDAVGKNTEAFFGQGTRLTVV.